Presented here are 30 T cell receptor beta chains from one specimen sequenced in a study of T cells in localized non-small cell lung cancer. Profiling relied on immunoSEQ multiplex PCR, and the TCRdb table lists in-frame clones only, not all of them. The sample contains about 45,000 clones, 65% to 90% of which appear only once. The material sequenced was peripheral blood mononuclear cells, taken before any cancer treatment. These receptors originate from a man aged 35 to 69 with stage III lung adenocarcinoma.

The V call is TRBV7-2, the J call TRBJ2-3; 9 bases are a match to TRBD2. J gave up 6 bases and V 5 bases, and 6 bases lay outside the gene matches. Germline V gene data show CDR1 as SGHTA and CDR2 as FQGNSA. CDR3 length equals 14 residues. DNA for the CDR3: TGTGCCAGCAGCGATCAGCGGGGGGCCGATACGCAGTATTTT. Translating it yields CASSDQRGADTQYF.

The V and J genes are TRBV14 and TRBJ1-2; D may be TRBD1 (5 bases). Germline V gene lookup returns CDR1 SGHDN and CDR2 FVKESK. The length of the CDR3 is 16 residues. Trimming shortened V by 4 bases and J by 7 bases, and 22 bases separated the two germline ends. CDR3 bases: TGTGCCAGCAGCCCCCTAGCCCGGTTGGGGAGGGGTGGCTACACCTTC. Its protein is CASSPLARLGRGGYTF.

The chain has TRBV7-8 and TRBJ1-6; TRBD1 matches at 9 bases. The CDR3 contains 16 residues. Germline CDR1 is SGHVS and CDR2 is FQNEAQ. V was pared by 5 bases and J by 9 bases, with 11 bases of the junction left unmatched. The CDR3 sequence: CASSASAGTGSSPLHF. Here the CDR3 DNA reads TGTGCCAGCAGCGCCTCAGCCGGGACAGGGAGTTCACCCCTCCACTTT. The whole variable domain, filled in from reference TRBV7-8 and TRBJ1-6, reads GAGVSQSPRYKVAKRGQDVALRCDPISGHVSLFWYQQALGQGPEFLTYFQNEAQLDKSGLPSDRFFAERPEGSVSTLKIQRTQQEDSAVYLCASSASAGTGSSPLHFGNGTRLTVT.

This rearrangement joins TRBV19 to TRBJ2-2; no clear D. The V and J ends lost 1 base and 6 bases respectively, with 6 bases between them. The CDR3 length is 13 residues. Germline lookup yields CDR1 LNHDA and CDR2 SQIVND (reference sequence). DNA of the CDR3: TGTGCCAGTAGTATAGCTAGTGCCGGGGAGCTGTTTTTT. Protein product: CASSIASAGELFF.

The chain employs TRBV6-6 and TRBJ2-3; D not certain. Germline assignment: CDR1 MNHNY and CDR2 SVGAGI (reference sequence). The CDR3 runs 15 residues. V lost 3 bases to trimming and J lost 0 bases, with 10 bases between them. As DNA, the CDR3 is TGTGCCAGCAGTTATTTAGGGTTGAGCACAGATACGCAGTATTTT. Its translation is CASSYLGLSTDTQYF.

The V and J genes are TRBV29-1 and TRBJ2-1; TRBD1 or TRBD2 may be the D gene (5 bases each). CDR1 SQVTM and CDR2 ANQGSEA come from the germline V gene. The CDR3 is 17 residues long. V gave up 0 bases and J gave up 2 bases, with 17 bases separating them. This CDR3 is CSVEDLRGARTYNEQFF. Written as DNA, the CDR3 is TGCAGCGTTGAAGATCTAAGAGGGGCAAGGACCTACAATGAGCAGTTCTTC.

Here the CDR3 reads CAISETGTRNTGELFF. The CDR3 DNA reads as TGTGCCATCAGTGAGACCGGGACCAGGAACACCGGGGAGCTGTTTTTT. The chain carries TRBV10-3 and TRBJ2-2; D is possibly TRBD1 or TRBD2 (5 bases each). Trimming took off 2 bases at V and 1 base at J, with 11 bases between the two ends. The CDR3 sequence is 16 residues long. Germline loops: CDR1 ENHRY, CDR2 SYGVKD.

The V and J genes are TRBV10-3 and TRBJ2-7; no clear D gene. The CDR3 contains 19 residues. The V gene's germline CDR1 is ENHRY and CDR2 SYGVKD. V was pared by 3 bases and J by 0 bases, with 24 bases between. CDR3: CAISDPRDRRADHSYEQYF. CDR3 coding DNA: TGTGCCATCAGTGACCCACGTGACCGTCGGGCGGACCACTCCTACGAGCAGTACTTC.

The chain recombines TRBV20-1 with TRBJ1-2; possibly TRBD1 for D (6 bases). V was pared by 6 bases and J by 8 bases, with 13 bases between. The CDR3 is 11 amino acids. CDR1 is DFQATT, CDR2 SNEGSKA, per germline (reference sequence). CDR3 coding DNA: TGCAGTGCCGCAGGGGTCGCGGGCTACACCTTC. This codes for CSAAGVAGYTF.

The genes are TRBV10-3 and TRBJ2-4; the D is unclear. This CDR3 is 15 amino acids long. The V end lost 0 bases, the J end lost 2 bases, and 8 bases lay between the germline ends. The germline V gene has CDR1 ENHRY and CDR2 SYGVKD. DNA of the CDR3: TGTGCCATCAGTGAGTCGGGGAAGACCAAAAACATTCAGTACTTC. Translating gives CAISESGKTKNIQYF.

CDR3 residues: CASSPGTGIYEQYF. CDR3 bases: TGCGCCAGCAGCCCCGGGACAGGGATTTACGAGCAGTACTTC. The V gene is TRBV4-1, the J gene TRBJ2-7, with 9 bases that match TRBD1. CDR1 MGHRA and CDR2 YSYEKL come from the germline V gene. CDR3 length: 14 residues. The V and J ends lost 4 bases and 4 bases, in that order; junction bases with no gene match: 5.

This chain connects TRBV19 to TRBJ1-1, with TRBD1 as a possible D gene (5 bases). There are 12 residues in the CDR3. The germline V gene encodes CDR1 LNHDA and CDR2 SQIVND (reference sequence). Deletions cut 5 bases from V and 6 bases from J, with 10 bases between. DNA for the CDR3: TGTGCCAGTAGTGGGGGGATCTCTGAAGCTTTCTTT. Its protein product is CASSGGISEAFF.

V is TRBV7-2 and J is TRBJ2-5; TRBD1 matches 9 bases. In germline, CDR1 is SGHTA, CDR2 FQGNSA. The CDR3 spans 13 residues. Trimming at V came to 5 bases and at J to 4 bases, leaving 2 bases not matched to a gene. CDR3 sequence: CASSNRGRETQYF. The CDR3 DNA follows: TGTGCCAGCAGCAACAGGGGGCGAGAGACCCAGTACTTC. The full variable domain, rest sourced from reference TRBV7-2 and TRBJ2-5, is GAGVSQSPSNKVTEKGKDVELRCDPISGHTALYWYRQSLGQGLEFLIYFQGNSAPDKSGLPSDRFSAERTGGSVSTLTIQRTQQEDSAVYLCASSNRGRETQYFGPGTRLLVL.

As concerns this clone: The same CDR3 can be traced to other DNA sequences in this sample. V is TRBV11-2 and J is TRBJ2-5; tentative D call: TRBD1 (5 bases). This CDR3 has 15 amino acids. Trimming cost V 1 base and J 4 bases, with 13 bases left between them. Germline V gene lookup returns CDR1 SGHAT and CDR2 FQNNGV. The CDR3 loop reads CASSLGAGKGETQYF. The DNA of the CDR3 is TGTGCCAGCAGCTTAGGGGCAGGGAAAGGAGAGACCCAGTACTTC. Based on the CDR3 plus reference TRBV11-2 and TRBJ2-5, the full variable domain is EAGVAQSPRYKIIEKRQSVAFWCNPISGHATLYWYQQILGQGPKLLIQFQNNGVVDDSQLPKDRFSAERLKGVDSTLKIQPAKLEDSAVYLCASSLGAGKGETQYFGPGTRLLVL.

This clone was observed once. This chain links TRBV5-4 with TRBJ2-1, with D unresolved. This CDR3 is built from 14 residues. Germline loops: CDR1 SGHNT, CDR2 YYREEE (reference sequence). V was clipped by 1 base and J by 0 bases, with 5 bases between them. The chain's CDR3 is CASSLRGSYNEQFF. The CDR3 coding sequence is TGTGCCAGCAGCTTGCGAGGCTCCTACAATGAGCAGTTCTTC.

The J gene is TRBJ2-2, the V gene TRBV7-2; 10 positions match TRBD2. The germline CDR1 and CDR2 sequences are SGHTA and FQGNSA. The trim removed 0 bases at V and 0 bases at J, leaving 7 bases unmatched. The CDR3 runs to 19 residues. The DNA for the CDR3 is TGTGCCAGCAGCTTAGCGCCGCTAGCGGGGGCCTCGAACACCGGGGAGCTGTTTTTT. This encodes CASSLAPLAGASNTGELFF.

The chain links TRBV9 to TRBJ2-5; 7 bases map to TRBD1. The DNA end lines up better with TRBJ2-7; the J call may be wrong. Germline CDR1 reads SGDLS; CDR2 reads YYNGEE. This CDR3 comprises 15 residues. CDR3 DNA: TGTGCCAGCAGCGTAGGCAGGGGGAACTCCTACGAGCAGTACTTC. This translates into CASSVGRGNSYEQYF.

The chain combines TRBV6-5 with TRBJ2-5; 8 nucleotides align to TRBD2. The CDR3 runs 15 residues. The V and J ends lost 5 bases and 1 base, in that order; junction bases with no gene match: 6. CDR1 is MNHEY, CDR2 SVGAGI, per germline. CDR3 sequence reads: CASSVVSGVQETQYF. The CDR3 DNA reads as TGTGCCAGCAGTGTGGTTAGCGGGGTCCAAGAGACCCAGTACTTC.

V and J are TRBV27 and TRBJ1-1, with D perhaps TRBD1 (6 bases). The CDR3 length is 14 residues. CDR1 is MNHEY, CDR2 SMNVEV, per germline (reference sequence). Between the trimmed V and J ends, which lost 0 bases and 5 bases, there was a span of 10 bases. In DNA form, the CDR3 reads TGTGCCAGCAGTTTATCGGCCAGGGGTACTGAAGCTTTCTTT. Residues: CASSLSARGTEAFF.

J is TRBJ2-5 and V is TRBV11-2; a possible D gene is TRBD1 (5 bases). Deletions cut 0 bases from V and 3 bases from J, with 17 bases between. There are 17 residues in the CDR3. CDR1 and CDR2 from the germline V gene are SGHAT and FQNNGV. The CDR3 protein is CASSLDTQGIGEETQYF. The CDR3 DNA reads as TGTGCCAGCAGCTTAGATACGCAGGGTATAGGGGAAGAGACCCAGTACTTC.

This clone was picked up a small number of times. The chain links TRBV7-9 to TRBJ1-2; D ambiguous. Germline CDR1 and CDR2: SEHNR and FQNEAQ (reference sequence). The CDR3 is 15 residues long. V was clipped by 4 bases and J by 4 bases, with 16 bases between them. CDR3 sequence reads: CASSSQAGGIYGYTF. DNA for the CDR3: TGTGCCAGCAGCTCCCAGGCGGGCGGAATCTATGGCTACACCTTC.

Only a few counts were recorded for this clone. The chain has TRBV28 and TRBJ1-2; TRBD1 matches 7 bases. The CDR3 consists of 15 residues. Germline assignment: CDR1 MDHEN and CDR2 SYDVKM. The trim removed 5 bases at V and 3 bases at J, leaving 9 bases unmatched. CDR3 residues: CASSPRDSPHYGYTF. The CDR3 coding sequence is TGTGCCAGCAGTCCCCGGGACAGCCCGCACTATGGCTACACCTTC.

The CDR3 region is CASSPQLDTQYF. The CDR3 DNA sequence: TGTGCCAGCAGCCCACAGTTGGATACGCAGTATTTT. This rearrangement joins TRBV7-8 to TRBJ2-3; D gene unclear. This CDR3 region has 12 residues. CDR1 and CDR2 from the germline V gene are SGHVS and FQNEAQ. V was clipped by 5 bases and J by 6 bases, with 9 bases between them.

The DNA of the CDR3 is TGTGCCAGCAGTTCCGAGGGTGCTCAGCCCCAGCATTTT. Amino acids: CASSSEGAQPQHF. This chain joins TRBV6-5 and TRBJ1-5, with unresolved D. The CDR3 loop spans 13 amino acids. The germline V gene encodes CDR1 MNHEY and CDR2 SVGAGI. V shed 4 bases and J shed 6 bases, with 10 bases lying between them.

The rearrangement uses TRBV4-1 and TRBJ2-1; D gene ambiguous. Deletions cut 4 bases from V and 5 bases from J, with 15 bases between. Per germline, CDR1 MGHRA and CDR2 YSYEKL. The CDR3 contains 15 residues. The CDR3 is CASSLPTLGNNEQFF. The DNA of the CDR3 is TGCGCCAGCAGCCTTCCGACGCTAGGCAACAATGAGCAGTTCTTC.

The chain links TRBV6-6 to TRBJ2-1; tentatively, D is TRBD1 or TRBD2 (5 bases each). The CDR3 runs to 15 residues. Trimming stripped 4 bases from V and 6 bases from J, with 16 bases between. CDR1 MNHNY and CDR2 SVGAGI come from the germline V gene (reference sequence). This CDR3 is CASSSGTAVVNEQFF. Here the CDR3 DNA reads TGTGCCAGCAGTTCCGGGACCGCCGTGGTCAATGAGCAGTTCTTC.

In this sample, this clone turned up once. The V call is TRBV4-1, the J call TRBJ2-6; no firm D call. V was trimmed by 1 base and J by 1 base, leaving 20 bases between them. Germline loops: CDR1 MGHRA, CDR2 YSYEKL. The CDR3 has 20 amino acids. The CDR3 nucleotides are TGCGCCAGCAGCCAAGTTTCCGTACGGTATGATGTGTCTGGGGCCAACGTCCTGACTTTC. It codes for CASSQVSVRYDVSGANVLTF.

For this clone: One end of the junction does not line up with germline, which may come from a read error. CDR3 bases: TGTGCCAGCAGATTAGGAGTTGAAGAGACCCAGTACTTC. Translated, it gives CASRLGVEETQYF. This rearrangement joins TRBV7-2 to TRBJ2-5; D is ambiguous. This CDR3 is 13 amino acids long. Germline V gives CDR1 SGHTA, CDR2 FQGNSA.

The chain uses TRBV19 and TRBJ1-4, with D hard to call. Trimming cost V 6 bases and J 4 bases, with 15 bases left between them. This CDR3 is built from 15 residues. CDR1 and CDR2 from the germline V gene are LNHDA and SQIVND (reference sequence). The CDR3 loop reads CASSSRGRNNEKLFF. The CDR3 bases are TGTGCCAGTAGCAGTCGAGGACGGAATAATGAAAAACTGTTTTTT.

The chain recombines TRBV9 with TRBJ2-7, with 7 bases identical to TRBD2. Germline CDR1 SGDLS, CDR2 YYNGEE. The CDR3 is made up of 14 amino acids. J was trimmed by 7 bases and V by 0 bases; bases with no gene match: 7. CDR3 sequence (DNA): TGTGCCAGCAGCGTAGGGGACTACCTGGGGGAGCAGTACTTC. Protein product: CASSVGDYLGEQYF.